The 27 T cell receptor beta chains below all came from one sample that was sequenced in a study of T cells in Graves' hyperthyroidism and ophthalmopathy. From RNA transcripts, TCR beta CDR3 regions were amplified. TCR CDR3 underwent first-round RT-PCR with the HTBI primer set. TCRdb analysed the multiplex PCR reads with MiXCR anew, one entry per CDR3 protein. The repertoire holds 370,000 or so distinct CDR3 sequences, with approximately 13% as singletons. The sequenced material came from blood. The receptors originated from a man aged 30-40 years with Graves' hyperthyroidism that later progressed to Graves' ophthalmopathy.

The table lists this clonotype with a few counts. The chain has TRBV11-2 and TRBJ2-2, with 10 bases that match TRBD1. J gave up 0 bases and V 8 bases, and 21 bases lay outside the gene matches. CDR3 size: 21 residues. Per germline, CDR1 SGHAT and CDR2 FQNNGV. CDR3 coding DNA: TGTGCCAGCTCCAGTACACTACCGGGACAGGGGCCGACTGCGAACACCGGGGAGCTGTTTTTT. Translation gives CASSSTLPGQGPTANTGELFF.

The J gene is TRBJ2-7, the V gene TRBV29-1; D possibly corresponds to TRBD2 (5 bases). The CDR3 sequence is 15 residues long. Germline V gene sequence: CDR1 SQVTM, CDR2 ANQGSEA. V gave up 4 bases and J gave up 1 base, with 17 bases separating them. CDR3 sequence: CSVASGGPFSYEQYF. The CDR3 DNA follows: TGCAGCGTTGCTTCTGGCGGGCCTTTTTCCTACGAGCAGTACTTC.

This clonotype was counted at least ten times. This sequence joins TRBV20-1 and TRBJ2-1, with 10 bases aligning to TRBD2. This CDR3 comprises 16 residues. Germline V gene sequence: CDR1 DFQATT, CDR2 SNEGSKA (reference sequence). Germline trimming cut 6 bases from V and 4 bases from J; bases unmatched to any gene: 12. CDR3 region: CSAHTTGLADYNEQFF. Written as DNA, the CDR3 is TGCAGTGCCCACACCACCGGACTAGCGGATTACAATGAGCAGTTCTTC.

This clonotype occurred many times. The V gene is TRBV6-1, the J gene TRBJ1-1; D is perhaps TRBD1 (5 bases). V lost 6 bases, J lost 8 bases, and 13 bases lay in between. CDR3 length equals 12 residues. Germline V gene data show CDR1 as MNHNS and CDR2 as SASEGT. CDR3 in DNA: TGTGCCAGCAGGGCGCAGGACAAGGAAGCTTTCTTT. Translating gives CASRAQDKEAFF.

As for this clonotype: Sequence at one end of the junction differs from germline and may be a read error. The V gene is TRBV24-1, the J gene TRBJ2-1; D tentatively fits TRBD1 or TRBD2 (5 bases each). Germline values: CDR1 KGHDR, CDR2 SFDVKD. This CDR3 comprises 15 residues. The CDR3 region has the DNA TGTGCCACCAATGATATGGGGACCCTTAACAATGAGCAGTTCTTC. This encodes CATNDMGTLNNEQFF.

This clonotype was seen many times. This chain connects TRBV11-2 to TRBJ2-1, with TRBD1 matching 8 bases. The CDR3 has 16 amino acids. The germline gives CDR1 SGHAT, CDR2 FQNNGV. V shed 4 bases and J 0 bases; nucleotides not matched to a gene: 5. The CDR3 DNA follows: TGTGCCAGCAGCTCAGTACAGGGGGGCTCCTACAATGAGCAGTTCTTC. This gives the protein CASSSVQGGSYNEQFF.

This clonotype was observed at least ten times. As DNA, the CDR3 is TGTGCCAGCAGCCGCGGGACATTTTGGGAGCCCCAGCATTTT. It translates to CASSRGTFWEPQHF. J is TRBJ1-5 and V is TRBV28; D may be TRBD1 (6 bases). CDR3 length equals 14 residues. Between the trimmed V and J ends, which lost 6 bases and 8 bases, there was a span of 17 bases. Germline lookup yields CDR1 MDHEN and CDR2 SYDVKM.

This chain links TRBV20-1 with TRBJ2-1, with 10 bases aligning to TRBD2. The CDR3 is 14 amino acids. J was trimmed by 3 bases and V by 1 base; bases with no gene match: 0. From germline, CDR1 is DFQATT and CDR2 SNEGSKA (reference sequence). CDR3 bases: TGCAGTGCTAGAGGGACTAGCGGCTACAATGAGCAGTTCTTC. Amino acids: CSARGTSGYNEQFF.

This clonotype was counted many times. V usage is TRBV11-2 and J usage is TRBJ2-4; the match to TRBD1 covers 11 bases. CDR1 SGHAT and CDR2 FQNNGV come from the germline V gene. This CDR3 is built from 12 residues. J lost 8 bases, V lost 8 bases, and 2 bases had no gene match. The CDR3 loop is CASGTGGYIQYF. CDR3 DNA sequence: TGTGCCAGCGGGACAGGGGGTTACATTCAGTACTTC. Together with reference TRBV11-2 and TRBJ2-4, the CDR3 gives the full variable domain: EAGVAQSPRYKIIEKRQSVAFWCNPISGHATLYWYQQILGQGPKLLIQFQNNGVVDDSQLPKDRFSAERLKGVDSTLKIQPAKLEDSAVYLCASGTGGYIQYFGAGTRLSVL.

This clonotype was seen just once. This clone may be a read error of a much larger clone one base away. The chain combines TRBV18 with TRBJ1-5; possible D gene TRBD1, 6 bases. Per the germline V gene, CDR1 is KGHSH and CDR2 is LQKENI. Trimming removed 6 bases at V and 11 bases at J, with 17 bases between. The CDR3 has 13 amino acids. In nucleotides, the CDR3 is TGTGCCAGCTCGGACGACAGGAGTCGGTCCCAGCATTTT. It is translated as CASSDDRSRSQHF.

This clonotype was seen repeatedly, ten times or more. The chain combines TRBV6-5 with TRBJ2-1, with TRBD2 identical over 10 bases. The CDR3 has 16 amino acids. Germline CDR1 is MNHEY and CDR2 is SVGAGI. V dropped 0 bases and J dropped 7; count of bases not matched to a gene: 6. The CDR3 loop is CASSYSLAGGSNEQFF. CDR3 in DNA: TGTGCCAGCAGTTACTCCTTAGCGGGGGGTTCTAATGAGCAGTTCTTC.

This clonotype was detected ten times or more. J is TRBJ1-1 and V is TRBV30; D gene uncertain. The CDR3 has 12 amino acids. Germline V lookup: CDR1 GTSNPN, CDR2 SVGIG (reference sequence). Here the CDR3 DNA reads TGTGCAGCTTCGGGCCTCGAGACTGAAGCTTTCTTT. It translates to CAASGLETEAFF.

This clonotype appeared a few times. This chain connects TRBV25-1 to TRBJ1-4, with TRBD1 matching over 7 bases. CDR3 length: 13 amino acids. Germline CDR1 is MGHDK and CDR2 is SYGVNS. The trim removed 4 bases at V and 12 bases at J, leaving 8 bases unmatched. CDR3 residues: CASSVHRGGQLFF. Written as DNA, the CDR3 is TGTGCCAGCAGTGTTCACAGGGGAGGTCAACTGTTTTTT.

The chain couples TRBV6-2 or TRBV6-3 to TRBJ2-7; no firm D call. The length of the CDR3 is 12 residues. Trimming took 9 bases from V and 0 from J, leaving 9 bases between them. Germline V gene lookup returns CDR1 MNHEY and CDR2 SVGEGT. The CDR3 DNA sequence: TGTGCCAGGGACCGATTCTCCTACGAGCAGTACTTC. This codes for CARDRFSYEQYF.

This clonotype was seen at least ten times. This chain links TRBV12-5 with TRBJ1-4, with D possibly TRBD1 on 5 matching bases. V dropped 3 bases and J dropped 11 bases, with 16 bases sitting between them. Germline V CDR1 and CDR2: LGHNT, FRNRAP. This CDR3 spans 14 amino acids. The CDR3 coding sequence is TGTGCTAGTGGTTTAGATGGGGGACTGGGGAAACTGTTTTTT. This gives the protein CASGLDGGLGKLFF.

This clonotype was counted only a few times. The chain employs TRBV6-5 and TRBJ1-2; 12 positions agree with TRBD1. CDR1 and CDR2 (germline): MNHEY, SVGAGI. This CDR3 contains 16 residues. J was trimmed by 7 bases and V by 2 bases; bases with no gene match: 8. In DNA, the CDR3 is TGTGCCAGCAGTTACCTACCGGGACAGGGGGCAATTGGCTACACCTTC. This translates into CASSYLPGQGAIGYTF.

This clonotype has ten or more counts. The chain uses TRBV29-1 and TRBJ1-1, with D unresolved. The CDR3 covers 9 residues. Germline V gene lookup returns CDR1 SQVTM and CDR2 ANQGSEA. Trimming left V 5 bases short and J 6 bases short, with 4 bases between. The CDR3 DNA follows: TGCAGCGTTACCCCTGAAGCTTTCTTT. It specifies CSVTPEAFF. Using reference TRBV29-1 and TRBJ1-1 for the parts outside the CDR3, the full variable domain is SAVISQKPSRDICQRGTSLTIQCQVDSQVTMMFWYRQQPGQSLTLIATANQGSEATYESGFVIDKFPISRPNLTFSTLTVSNMSPEDSSIYLCSVTPEAFFGQGTRLTVV.

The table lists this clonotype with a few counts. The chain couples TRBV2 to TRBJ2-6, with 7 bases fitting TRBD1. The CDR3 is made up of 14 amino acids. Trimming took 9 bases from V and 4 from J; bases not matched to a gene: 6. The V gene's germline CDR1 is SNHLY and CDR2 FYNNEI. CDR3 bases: TGTGCCAGGGCGACAGGGTCCGGGGCCAACGTCCTGACTTTC. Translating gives CARATGSGANVLTF.

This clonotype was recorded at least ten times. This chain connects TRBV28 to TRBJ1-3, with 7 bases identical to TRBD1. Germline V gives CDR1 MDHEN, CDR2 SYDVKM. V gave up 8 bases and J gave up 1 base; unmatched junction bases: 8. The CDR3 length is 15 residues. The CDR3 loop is CASRTTGFSGNTIYF. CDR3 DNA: TGTGCCAGCCGAACGACAGGGTTTTCTGGAAACACCATATATTTT.

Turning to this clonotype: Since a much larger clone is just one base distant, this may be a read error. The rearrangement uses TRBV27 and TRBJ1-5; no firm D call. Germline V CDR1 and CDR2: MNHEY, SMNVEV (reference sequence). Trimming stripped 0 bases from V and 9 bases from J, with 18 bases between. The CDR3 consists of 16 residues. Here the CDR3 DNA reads TGTGCCAGCAGTTTATCCCCCTCGGGAGGTCATCGGCCCCAGCATTTT. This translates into CASSLSPSGGHRPQHF.

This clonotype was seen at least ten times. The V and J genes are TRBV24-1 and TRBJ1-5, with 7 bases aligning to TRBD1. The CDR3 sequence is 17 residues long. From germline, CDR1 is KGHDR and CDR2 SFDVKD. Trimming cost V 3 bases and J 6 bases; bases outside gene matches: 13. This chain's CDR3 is CATSDPLLEGAGQPQHF. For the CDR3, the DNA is TGTGCCACCAGTGATCCACTTTTGGAGGGGGCTGGTCAGCCCCAGCATTTT.

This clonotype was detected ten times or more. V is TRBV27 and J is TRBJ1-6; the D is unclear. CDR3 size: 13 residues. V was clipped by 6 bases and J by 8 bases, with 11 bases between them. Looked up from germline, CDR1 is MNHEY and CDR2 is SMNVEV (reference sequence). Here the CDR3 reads CASSRGRDSPLHF. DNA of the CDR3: TGTGCCAGCAGCCGGGGAAGGGATTCACCCCTCCACTTT.

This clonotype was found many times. The CDR3 here is CASSYPSGTLDGYTF. Written as DNA, the CDR3 is TGTGCCAGCAGTTACCCTTCCGGGACACTTGATGGCTACACCTTC. V gene TRBV6-6 combines with J gene TRBJ1-2, with TRBD1 as a possible D gene (6 bases). Between the trimmed V and J ends, which lost 2 bases and 6 bases, there was a span of 16 bases. The CDR3 runs 15 residues. CDR1 is MNHNY and CDR2 is SVGAGI in the germline V gene (reference sequence).

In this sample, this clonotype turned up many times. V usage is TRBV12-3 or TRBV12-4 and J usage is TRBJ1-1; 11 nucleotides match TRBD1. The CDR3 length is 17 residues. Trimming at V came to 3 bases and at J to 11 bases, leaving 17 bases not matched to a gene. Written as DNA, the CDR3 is TGTGCCAGCAGTTTTCCTCCCAACTTACTGGGGACAGGGGGGGCTTTCTTT. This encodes CASSFPPNLLGTGGAFF.

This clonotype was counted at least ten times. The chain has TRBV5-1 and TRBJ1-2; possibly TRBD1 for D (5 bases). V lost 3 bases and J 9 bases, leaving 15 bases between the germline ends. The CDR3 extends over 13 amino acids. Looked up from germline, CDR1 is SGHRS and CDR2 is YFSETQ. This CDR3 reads CASSSAGAVSYTF. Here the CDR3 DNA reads TGCGCCAGCAGCTCCGCCGGGGCCGTAAGCTACACCTTC.

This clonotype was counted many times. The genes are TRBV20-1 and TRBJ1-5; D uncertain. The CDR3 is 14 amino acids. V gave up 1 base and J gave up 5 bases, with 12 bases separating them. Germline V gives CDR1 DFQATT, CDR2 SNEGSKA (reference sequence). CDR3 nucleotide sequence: TGCAGTGCTAGAGTGAGGGTGGCGGATCAGCCCCAGCATTTT. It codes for CSARVRVADQPQHF.

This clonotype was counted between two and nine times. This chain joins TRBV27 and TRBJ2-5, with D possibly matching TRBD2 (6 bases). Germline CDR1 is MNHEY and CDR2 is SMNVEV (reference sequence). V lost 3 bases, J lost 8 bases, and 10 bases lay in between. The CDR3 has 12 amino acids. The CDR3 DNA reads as TGTGCCAGCAGTTTTGGGGGAGGTACCCAGTACTTC. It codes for CASSFGGGTQYF.